The rows below give T cell receptor beta chains drawn from one sample of a study of long-term antiretroviral therapy in people with HIV. The repertoire was sequenced with immunoSEQ multiplex PCR; TCRdb's copy has only in-frame clones and lacks some. The sample yields roughly 40,000 clones, approximately 86% seen once. This specimen was unsorted PBMCs, taken just before starting antiretroviral therapy. The receptor source for this set is a woman under 30 with HIV. Both conserved end residues are part of each CDR3. Each record gives: clone size, V gene, D gene, CDR3 length, J gene, CDR3 protein, CDR3 DNA. A D gene is named only where the DNA matches it firmly. Some rows have no size entry. The others give once, few or many, or a class for an expanded clone.

abundance: once; v_gene: TRBV5-1; d_gene: NA; len: 15; j_gene: TRBJ2-3; CDR3aa: CASNKERSLTDTQYF; CDR3nt: TGCGCCAGCAATAAGGAAAGATCGCTCACAGATACGCAGTATTTT
abundance: once; v_gene: TRBV7-2; d_gene: NA; len: 13; j_gene: TRBJ2-7; CDR3aa: CASSLQLPHEQYF; CDR3nt: TGTGCCAGCAGCTTGCAGCTCCCCCACGAGCAGTACTTC
abundance: few; v_gene: TRBV27; d_gene: NA; len: 11; j_gene: TRBJ2-7; CDR3aa: CASSFTYEQYF; CDR3nt: TGTGCCAGCAGTTTCACCTACGAGCAGTACTTC
abundance: NA; v_gene: TRBV10-1; d_gene: NA; len: 15; j_gene: TRBJ2-1; CDR3aa: CASSESGRMYNEQFF; CDR3nt: TGCGCCAGCAGTGAGAGCGGGCGAATGTACAATGAGCAGTTCTTC
abundance: NA; v_gene: TRBV4-3; d_gene: NA; len: 13; j_gene: TRBJ2-3; CDR3aa: CASSQEGVDTQYF; CDR3nt: TGCGCCAGCAGCCAAGAAGGGGTGGATACGCAGTATTTT
abundance: NA; v_gene: TRBV2; d_gene: TRBD2; len: 15; j_gene: TRBJ2-7; CDR3aa: CASSELPSGLDEQYF; CDR3nt: TGTGCCAGCAGTGAGTTACCTAGCGGGCTCGACGAGCAGTACTTC
abundance: NA; v_gene: TRBV10-3; d_gene: NA; len: 12; j_gene: TRBJ2-7; CDR3aa: CAISDLGIEQYF; CDR3nt: TGTGCCATCAGTGATCTGGGGATAGAGCAGTACTTC
abundance: NA; v_gene: TRBV7-2; d_gene: TRBD1; len: 15; j_gene: TRBJ2-2; CDR3aa: CASSLVPGGSGELFF; CDR3nt: TGTGCCAGCAGCTTAGTGCCAGGGGGCTCCGGGGAGCTGTTTTTT
abundance: NA; v_gene: TRBV29-1; d_gene: TRBD2; len: 15; j_gene: TRBJ2-2; CDR3aa: CSVETSGRAVGELFF; CDR3nt: TGCAGCGTTGAGACCAGCGGGAGGGCGGTTGGGGAGCTGTTTTTT
abundance: NA; v_gene: TRBV5-1; d_gene: TRBD1; len: 17; j_gene: TRBJ1-1; CDR3aa: CASSLTGGGSMNTEAFF; CDR3nt: TGCGCCAGCAGCTTAACAGGGGGCGGGAGTATGAACACTGAAGCTTTCTTT
abundance: NA; v_gene: TRBV5-3; d_gene: TRBD1; len: 17; j_gene: TRBJ2-1; CDR3aa: CARSFISDRVLYNEQFF; CDR3nt: TGTGCCAGAAGCTTTATATCGGACAGGGTGCTCTACAATGAGCAGTTCTTC
abundance: NA; v_gene: TRBV7-8; d_gene: NA; len: 18; j_gene: TRBJ2-3; CDR3aa: CASSLDPASVGSTDTQYF; CDR3nt: TGTGCCAGCAGCTTAGACCCGGCTTCAGTCGGCAGCACAGATACGCAGTATTTT
abundance: NA; v_gene: TRBV7-9; d_gene: NA; len: 15; j_gene: TRBJ1-1; CDR3aa: CASSPVGSVNTEAFF; CDR3nt: TGTGCCAGCAGCCCAGTTGGGTCAGTGAACACTGAAGCTTTCTTT
abundance: NA; v_gene: TRBV7-6; d_gene: NA; len: 14; j_gene: TRBJ2-2; CDR3aa: CASSSGKGTGELFF; CDR3nt: TGTGCCAGCAGCTCAGGAAAGGGCACCGGGGAGCTGTTTTTT
abundance: NA; v_gene: TRBV5-8; d_gene: NA; len: 14; j_gene: TRBJ1-3; CDR3aa: CASSSDGSGNTIYF; CDR3nt: TGTGCCAGCAGCTCGGACGGCTCTGGAAACACCATATATTTT
abundance: NA; v_gene: TRBV27; d_gene: TRBD1; len: 16; j_gene: TRBJ1-1; CDR3aa: CASSHWTGGVDTEAFF; CDR3nt: TGTGCCAGCAGTCACTGGACAGGGGGCGTAGACACTGAAGCTTTCTTT
abundance: few; v_gene: TRBV7-3; d_gene: TRBD1; len: 16; j_gene: TRBJ1-2; CDR3aa: CASTLTGGLPGYGYTF; CDR3nt: TGTGCCAGCACCTTGACAGGGGGCCTACCCGGGTATGGCTACACCTTC
abundance: few; v_gene: TRBV5-4; d_gene: NA; len: 13; j_gene: TRBJ2-1; CDR3aa: CASSLPNSYEQFF; CDR3nt: TGTGCCAGCAGCTTGCCGAATAGCTATGAGCAGTTCTTC
abundance: NA; v_gene: TRBV4-2; d_gene: NA; len: 14; j_gene: TRBJ2-3; CDR3aa: CASSQDSATDTQYF; CDR3nt: TGTGCCAGCAGCCAAGACAGCGCGACAGATACGCAGTATTTT
abundance: NA; v_gene: TRBV4-1; d_gene: NA; len: 16; j_gene: TRBJ1-1; CDR3aa: CASSHGDAGAYTEAFF; CDR3nt: TGCGCCAGCAGCCATGGGGACGCAGGGGCCTACACTGAAGCTTTCTTT
abundance: NA; v_gene: TRBV6-5; d_gene: NA; len: 15; j_gene: TRBJ2-6; CDR3aa: CASSLSGTGANVLTF; CDR3nt: TGTGCCAGCAGTCTATCAGGGACAGGGGCCAACGTCCTGACTTTC
abundance: NA; v_gene: TRBV6-5; d_gene: NA; len: 13; j_gene: TRBJ2-4; CDR3aa: CASSKGQGIIQYF; CDR3nt: TGTGCCAGCAGCAAAGGGCAGGGAATCATTCAGTACTTC
abundance: NA; v_gene: TRBV29-1; d_gene: NA; len: 14; j_gene: TRBJ2-4; CDR3aa: CSVETQLAKNIQYF; CDR3nt: TGCAGTGTCGAGACCCAGCTAGCCAAAAACATTCAGTACTTC
abundance: NA; v_gene: TRBV7-9; d_gene: NA; len: 14; j_gene: TRBJ1-2; CDR3aa: CASSLSRMFYGYTF; CDR3nt: TGTGCCAGCAGCTTATCCAGGATGTTCTATGGCTACACCTTC
abundance: NA; v_gene: TRBV9; d_gene: NA; len: 14; j_gene: TRBJ2-5; CDR3aa: CASSVGQGRETQYF; CDR3nt: TGTGCCAGCAGCGTAGGGCAGGGTAGGGAGACCCAGTACTTC
abundance: NA; v_gene: TRBV19; d_gene: TRBD1; len: 17; j_gene: TRBJ2-2; CDR3aa: CASISLGQGGYTGELFF; CDR3nt: TGTGCCAGTATCTCGCTCGGACAGGGGGGTTACACCGGGGAGCTGTTTTTT
abundance: NA; v_gene: TRBV28; d_gene: TRBD1; len: 17; j_gene: TRBJ2-7; CDR3aa: CASSKLFRDREFNEQYF; CDR3nt: TGTGCCAGCAGTAAACTTTTTCGGGACAGGGAGTTCAACGAGCAGTACTTC
abundance: NA; v_gene: TRBV5-5; d_gene: TRBD2; len: 14; j_gene: TRBJ2-1; CDR3aa: CASSLRGVPDEQFF; CDR3nt: TGTGCCAGCAGCCTCCGGGGGGTCCCCGATGAGCAGTTCTTC
abundance: NA; v_gene: TRBV27; d_gene: NA; len: 17; j_gene: TRBJ1-1; CDR3aa: CASSFRGLIFNNTEAFF; CDR3nt: TGTGCCAGCAGTTTTCGGGGGCTTATATTTAATAACACTGAAGCTTTCTTT
abundance: NA; v_gene: TRBV9; d_gene: NA; len: 14; j_gene: TRBJ2-5; CDR3aa: CASSPFFVPETQYF; CDR3nt: TGTGCCAGCAGCCCTTTTTTTGTCCCAGAGACCCAGTACTTC
abundance: NA; v_gene: TRBV7-3; d_gene: NA; len: 12; j_gene: TRBJ2-1; CDR3aa: CASSFRSSEQFF; CDR3nt: TGTGCCAGCAGCTTCCGAAGCTCTGAGCAGTTCTTC
abundance: NA; v_gene: TRBV28; d_gene: TRBD1; len: 14; j_gene: TRBJ2-1; CDR3aa: CASSGTGGGDEQFF; CDR3nt: TGTGCCAGCAGTGGGACAGGGGGCGGCGATGAGCAGTTCTTC
abundance: NA; v_gene: TRBV6-6; d_gene: NA; len: 12; j_gene: TRBJ2-2; CDR3aa: CASRANTGELFF; CDR3nt: TGTGCCAGCCGTGCGAACACCGGGGAGCTGTTTTTT
abundance: NA; v_gene: TRBV29-1; d_gene: NA; len: 15; j_gene: TRBJ1-3; CDR3aa: CSVATSGAFGNTIYF; CDR3nt: TGCAGCGTGGCTACATCAGGGGCCTTTGGAAACACCATATATTTT
abundance: NA; v_gene: TRBV5-6; d_gene: TRBD1; len: 16; j_gene: TRBJ1-5; CDR3aa: CASSFSGGRGVQPQHF; CDR3nt: TGTGCCAGCAGCTTTTCAGGGGGCAGGGGAGTCCAGCCCCAGCATTTT
abundance: NA; v_gene: TRBV6-1; d_gene: NA; len: 14; j_gene: TRBJ1-2; CDR3aa: CASRGGNGVYGYTF; CDR3nt: TGTGCCAGCAGAGGGGGAAACGGGGTGTATGGCTACACCTTC
abundance: once; v_gene: TRBV9; d_gene: NA; len: 16; j_gene: TRBJ2-2; CDR3aa: CASSPTGSPERGELFF; CDR3nt: TGTGCCAGCAGCCCAACCGGGTCCCCGGAGCGCGGGGAGCTGTTTTTT
abundance: few; v_gene: TRBV4-1; d_gene: NA; len: 17; j_gene: TRBJ1-1; CDR3aa: CASSQDGSPYLNTEAFF; CDR3nt: TGCGCCAGCAGCCAAGATGGGAGCCCCTATTTGAACACTGAAGCTTTCTTT
abundance: NA; v_gene: TRBV27; d_gene: TRBD1; len: 14; j_gene: TRBJ2-5; CDR3aa: CASSLGTGRETQYF; CDR3nt: TGTGCCAGCAGTTTAGGGACAGGGCGGGAGACCCAGTACTTC
abundance: NA; v_gene: TRBV19; d_gene: NA; len: 13; j_gene: TRBJ1-5; CDR3aa: CASSGTGDQPQHF; CDR3nt: TGTGCCAGTAGTGGGACTGGGGATCAGCCCCAGCATTTT
abundance: few; v_gene: TRBV4-2; d_gene: NA; len: 15; j_gene: TRBJ2-2; CDR3aa: CASSQEEKKAGELFF; CDR3nt: TGTGCCAGCAGCCAAGAGGAAAAAAAAGCCGGGGAGCTGTTTTTT
abundance: NA; v_gene: TRBV4-2; d_gene: NA; len: 16; j_gene: TRBJ1-4; CDR3aa: CASSPARTGWDEKLFF; CDR3nt: TGTGCCAGCAGCCCCGCCCGCACAGGGTGGGATGAAAAACTGTTTTTT
abundance: NA; v_gene: TRBV4-3; d_gene: NA; len: 17; j_gene: TRBJ2-2; CDR3aa: CASSQEGVRRDGGELFF; CDR3nt: TGCGCCAGCAGCCAAGAGGGGGTACGGAGGGACGGCGGGGAGCTGTTTTTT
abundance: NA; v_gene: TRBV5-4; d_gene: TRBD1; len: 17; j_gene: TRBJ2-6; CDR3aa: CASSSSKDRAGANVLTF; CDR3nt: TGTGCCAGCAGCTCAAGTAAAGACAGGGCTGGGGCCAACGTCCTGACTTTC
abundance: NA; v_gene: TRBV28; d_gene: NA; len: 16; j_gene: TRBJ2-3; CDR3aa: CASSARQERYTDTQYF; CDR3nt: TGTGCCAGCAGTGCGAGACAGGAACGGTACACAGATACGCAGTATTTT
abundance: NA; v_gene: TRBV28; d_gene: NA; len: 15; j_gene: TRBJ2-2; CDR3aa: CASSPGQWNTGELFF; CDR3nt: TGTGCCAGCAGTCCAGGGCAGTGGAACACCGGGGAGCTGTTTTTT
abundance: NA; v_gene: TRBV11-3; d_gene: NA; len: 14; j_gene: TRBJ2-3; CDR3aa: CASSLGRYTDTQYF; CDR3nt: TGTGCCAGCAGCTTAGGCAGATACACAGATACGCAGTATTTT
abundance: NA; v_gene: TRBV4-1; d_gene: TRBD2; len: 17; j_gene: TRBJ2-1; CDR3aa: CASSGRTPGTSHNEQFF; CDR3nt: TGCGCCAGCAGCGGCCGAACACCCGGGACTAGCCACAATGAGCAGTTCTTC
abundance: NA; v_gene: TRBV28; d_gene: NA; len: 15; j_gene: TRBJ1-4; CDR3aa: CASTKRRKTNEKLFF; CDR3nt: TGTGCCAGCACCAAACGACGGAAAACTAATGAAAAACTGTTTTTT
abundance: NA; v_gene: TRBV27; d_gene: TRBD1; len: 15; j_gene: TRBJ2-7; CDR3aa: CASSLRGQGAYEQYF; CDR3nt: TGTGCCAGCAGTTTAAGGGGACAGGGGGCCTACGAGCAGTACTTC
abundance: NA; v_gene: TRBV19; d_gene: TRBD1; len: 15; j_gene: TRBJ1-2; CDR3aa: CASNPWDRGNYGYTF; CDR3nt: TGTGCCAGTAATCCCTGGGACAGGGGGAACTATGGCTACACCTTC
abundance: NA; v_gene: TRBV4-3; d_gene: NA; len: 15; j_gene: TRBJ1-2; CDR3aa: CASSQTPQDNYGYTF; CDR3nt: TGCGCCAGCAGCCAAACCCCGCAGGATAACTATGGCTACACCTTC
abundance: NA; v_gene: TRBV5-4; d_gene: NA; len: 15; j_gene: TRBJ2-1; CDR3aa: CASSKAASSYNEQFF; CDR3nt: TGTGCCAGCAGCAAAGCGGCGAGCTCCTACAATGAGCAGTTCTTC
abundance: few; v_gene: TRBV4-1; d_gene: NA; len: 15; j_gene: TRBJ1-1; CDR3aa: CASSQDRAGNTEAFF; CDR3nt: TGCGCCAGCAGCCAAGATAGGGCGGGAAACACTGAAGCTTTCTTT
abundance: NA; v_gene: TRBV6-5; d_gene: TRBD1; len: 15; j_gene: TRBJ2-7; CDR3aa: CASSYGIDRGYEQYF; CDR3nt: TGTGCCAGCAGTTACGGAATTGACAGGGGCTACGAGCAGTACTTC
abundance: NA; v_gene: TRBV4-3; d_gene: NA; len: 14; j_gene: TRBJ2-7; CDR3aa: CASSRQAGTYEQYF; CDR3nt: TGCGCCAGCAGCCGACAGGCTGGGACCTACGAGCAGTACTTC
abundance: NA; v_gene: TRBV27; d_gene: NA; len: 17; j_gene: TRBJ1-1; CDR3aa: CASSLWVDRWGNTEAFF; CDR3nt: TGTGCCAGCAGTTTATGGGTCGACAGATGGGGGAACACTGAAGCTTTCTTT